The 20 T cell receptor beta chains below were found in one sample sequenced in a study of human T cells and chemical hapten exposure. TCRdb itself ran the RACE reads through MiXCR, one entry per CDR3 protein. The sample holds just under 350,000 distinct CDR3 sequences, 6% to 8.5% seen once. Time point reported: patch test 1, 2 weeks after DPC sensitization. As for treatment: therapeutic diphenylcyclopropenone sensitization with weekly scalp DPC. The starting material was whole blood, obtained in connection with sensitization to the hapten diphenylcyclopropenone (DPC). Source of these receptors: a woman between 18 and 29 years old with alopecia areata. Some clones in this sample may be carry-over from other donors' samples.

The sample holds many counts of this clonotype. The chain is built from TRBV7-9 and TRBJ1-1, with D perhaps TRBD1 (5 bases). V was shortened by 3 bases and J by 2 bases, with 19 bases between the two germline ends. Per the germline V gene, CDR1 is SEHNR and CDR2 is FQNEAQ (reference sequence). The CDR3 runs to 17 residues. The CDR3 region is CASSLASIDRRNTEAFF. CDR3 DNA sequence: TGTGCCAGCAGCTTGGCGTCAATAGACAGACGCAACACTGAAGCTTTCTTT.

The chain carries TRBV4-3 and TRBJ1-2; D is uncertain. The CDR3 length is 13 residues. Germline CDR1 reads LGHNA; CDR2 reads YSLEER. Trimming cost V 0 bases and J 8 bases, with 10 bases left between them. CDR3 sequence reads: CASSQDGVDGYTF. The CDR3 DNA sequence: TGCGCCAGCAGCCAAGATGGAGTGGACGGCTACACCTTC.

This clonotype was counted a few times. The chain couples TRBV7-2 to TRBJ2-3; 11 bases align to TRBD2. Unmatched junction bases numbered 5, after V lost 7 bases and J lost 2 bases. Germline V gene sequence: CDR1 SGHTA, CDR2 FQGNSA. This CDR3 region has 15 residues. This CDR3 is CASNLLAGATDTQYF. Written as DNA, the CDR3 is TGTGCCAGCAACCTACTAGCGGGGGCCACAGATACGCAGTATTTT.

The V gene is TRBV29-1, the J gene TRBJ1-5, with D uncertain. The CDR3 is made up of 13 amino acids. The V gene's germline CDR1 is SQVTM and CDR2 ANQGSEA. V lost 0 bases and J 3 bases, leaving 6 bases between the germline ends. CDR3 amino acids: CSVEEGINQPQHF. The CDR3 coding sequence is TGCAGCGTTGAAGAGGGAATCAATCAGCCCCAGCATTTT.

This clonotype was detected ten times or more. CDR3 nucleotides: TGTGCCAGCAGCTTCCTAGCGGGGGGCCGTAATGAGCAGTTCTTC. It is translated as CASSFLAGGRNEQFF. V usage is TRBV7-3 and J usage is TRBJ2-1; the match to TRBD2 covers 11 bases. Germline V gives CDR1 SGHTA, CDR2 FQGTGA. Unmatched junction bases numbered 5, after V lost 3 bases and J lost 7 bases. The CDR3 has 15 amino acids.

This clonotype was seen at least ten times. CDR3 coding DNA: TGTGCCAGCTCACCAACCCTCGCGGATTACAATGAGCAGTTCTTC. Translation gives CASSPTLADYNEQFF. The chain has TRBV18 and TRBJ2-1; the D is unclear. The length of the CDR3 is 15 residues. Trimming took 2 bases from V and 4 from J, leaving 12 bases between them. Germline V gene data show CDR1 as KGHSH and CDR2 as LQKENI.

The CDR3 is CSARSNPTGGSSYEQYF. In nucleotides, the CDR3 is TGCAGTGCTCGGTCAAACCCGACAGGGGGTTCTTCCTACGAGCAGTACTTC. This chain links TRBV20-1 with TRBJ2-7; 9 bases fit TRBD1. The V and J ends lost 5 bases and 1 base, in that order; junction bases with no gene match: 15. The CDR3 contains 17 residues. The germline gives CDR1 DFQATT, CDR2 SNEGSKA (reference sequence).

This rearrangement joins TRBV7-9 to TRBJ1-4; D remains ambiguous. This CDR3 has 16 amino acids. Germline V gene sequence: CDR1 SEHNR, CDR2 FQNEAQ (reference sequence). The V gene lost 5 bases and the J gene lost 5 bases, with 18 bases spanning the gap. CDR3 nucleotide sequence: TGTGCCAGCAGCGCACCGTCGAACCAGAAGAATGAAAAACTGTTTTTT. Translating it yields CASSAPSNQKNEKLFF.

This clonotype was seen at least ten times. The chain recombines TRBV18 with TRBJ2-7; 8 bases line up with TRBD1. V dropped 8 bases and J dropped 2; count of bases not matched to a gene: 8. The CDR3 has 14 amino acids. Germline V gene lookup returns CDR1 KGHSH and CDR2 LQKENI. The CDR3 nucleotides read TGTGCCAGCAGCCCGGGACAGGCGACCTACGAGCAGTACTTC. Translated: CASSPGQATYEQYF.

This clonotype came up a few times. V usage is TRBV12-3 or TRBV12-4 and J usage is TRBJ2-1; maybe TRBD1 (5 bases). Trimming cost V 1 base and J 3 bases, with 10 bases left between them. The CDR3 spans 15 residues. This CDR3 is CASSLGQGLYNEQFF. The CDR3 bases are TGTGCCAGCAGTTTAGGGCAGGGCCTCTACAATGAGCAGTTCTTC.

This clonotype turned up a few times. The chain joins TRBV5-1 to TRBJ1-1; D not resolved. The CDR3 is 13 residues long. Per germline, CDR1 SGHRS and CDR2 YFSETQ. The V end lost 0 bases, the J end lost 8 bases, and 11 bases lay between the germline ends. CDR3 in DNA: TGCGCCAGCAGCTTGGATGGGTATTACGAAGCTTTCTTT. It specifies CASSLDGYYEAFF.

This clonotype was observed at least ten times. The chain employs TRBV28 and TRBJ2-2; 7 bases map to TRBD2. The V and J ends lost 2 bases and 3 bases, in that order; junction bases with no gene match: 3. The CDR3 extends over 15 amino acids. Germline V gene data show CDR1 as MDHEN and CDR2 as SYDVKM. CDR3 nucleotides: TGTGCCAGCAGTTTACGGGACTATCACACCGGGGAGCTGTTTTTT. The encoded protein is CASSLRDYHTGELFF.

This chain connects TRBV6-5 to TRBJ1-4; 7 nucleotides agree with TRBD1. Trimming took 5 bases from V and 8 from J; bases not matched to a gene: 8. This CDR3 has 14 amino acids. Germline values: CDR1 MNHEY, CDR2 SVGAGI. The CDR3 DNA reads TGTGCCAGCAGTATGGACAGGCTGGACGAAAAACTGTTTTTT. Translating gives CASSMDRLDEKLFF.

This clonotype was seen a few times. The genes are TRBV6-6 and TRBJ2-3; D might be TRBD1 or TRBD2, each matching 5 bases. The CDR3 length is 15 residues. The germline CDR1 and CDR2 sequences are MNHNY and SVGAGI (reference sequence). Trimming shortened V by 4 bases and J by 0 bases, and 11 bases separated the two germline ends. This chain's CDR3 is CASSWGTPSTDTQYF. The CDR3 region has the DNA TGTGCCAGCAGTTGGGGGACGCCGAGCACAGATACGCAGTATTTT.

This clonotype has only a few counts. The rearrangement uses TRBV7-2 and TRBJ2-3; 11 nucleotides match TRBD2. CDR1 is SGHTA and CDR2 is FQGNSA in the germline V gene. The CDR3 sequence is 16 residues long. Trimming at V came to 2 bases and at J to 6 bases, leaving 7 bases not matched to a gene. This CDR3 reads CASSLIASGGYDTQYF. Here the CDR3 DNA reads TGTGCCAGCAGCTTAATAGCTAGCGGGGGGTACGATACGCAGTATTTT. The whole variable domain, remainder taken from reference TRBV7-2 and TRBJ2-3, is GAGVSQSPSNKVTEKGKDVELRCDPISGHTALYWYRQSLGQGLEFLIYFQGNSAPDKSGLPSDRFSAERTGGSVSTLTIQRTQQEDSAVYLCASSLIASGGYDTQYFGPGTRLTVL.

Only a few counts were recorded for this clonotype. The chain uses TRBV4-1 and TRBJ2-2; D is undetermined. The germline gives CDR1 MGHRA, CDR2 YSYEKL. The CDR3 consists of 15 residues. Trimming left V 3 bases short and J 1 base short, with 9 bases between. CDR3 sequence reads: CASSHLSGNTGELFF. The CDR3 nucleotides are TGCGCCAGCAGCCACTTATCAGGGAACACCGGGGAGCTGTTTTTT.

This clonotype was found a few times. This sequence joins TRBV7-9 and TRBJ2-1; no clear D gene. The germline gives CDR1 SEHNR, CDR2 FQNEAQ (reference sequence). V was clipped by 3 bases and J by 13 bases, with 13 bases between them. The CDR3 has 12 residues. The chain's CDR3 is CASSLTLDFQFF. The DNA of the CDR3 is TGTGCCAGCAGCTTGACATTGGATTTTCAGTTCTTC.

This clonotype showed up just a few times. CDR3 protein: CASSLGPQLAYGYTF. The CDR3 nucleotides read TGTGCCAGCTCATTGGGACCCCAGTTGGCCTATGGCTACACCTTC. The V call is TRBV18, the J call TRBJ1-2; D is possibly TRBD1 (5 bases). Germline assignment: CDR1 KGHSH and CDR2 LQKENI. CDR3 length: 15 amino acids. Between the trimmed V and J ends, which lost 5 bases and 4 bases, there was a span of 17 bases.

The rearrangement links TRBV29-1 to TRBJ1-1, with D hard to call. V was clipped by 7 bases and J by 1 base, with 7 bases between them. The CDR3 sequence is 11 residues long. CDR1 and CDR2 (germline): SQVTM, ANQGSEA. CDR3 residues: CSAVENTEAFF. The CDR3, as DNA: TGCAGCGCCGTTGAGAACACTGAAGCTTTCTTT. The entire variable domain, with the rest obtained from reference TRBV29-1 and TRBJ1-1, is as follows: SAVISQKPSRDICQRGTSLTIQCQVDSQVTMMFWYRQQPGQSLTLIATANQGSEATYESGFVIDKFPISRPNLTFSTLTVSNMSPEDSSIYLCSAVENTEAFFGQGTRLTVV.

This clonotype occurred once. This could be a read error, since a much larger clone is one nucleotide away. J is TRBJ2-1 and V is TRBV12-5; D is unclear. V shed 6 bases and J shed 4 bases, with 13 bases lying between them. The V gene's germline CDR1 is LGHNT and CDR2 FRNRAP. The CDR3 totals 14 residues. The CDR3 DNA follows: TGTGCTAGTGGCCTAGAGGACGGATACAATGAGCAGTTCTTC. Encoded protein: CASGLEDGYNEQFF.